The present T cell receptor (beta chain) was sequenced within a study of blood T cells in healthy people across ages. V was pared by 1 base and J by 6 bases, with 6 bases of the junction left unmatched. The CDR3 is 16 amino acids. Germline CDR1 and CDR2: SGHTA and FQGNSA. With a J-beta primer mix and a sample-barcoded 5' primer, a second PCR ran roughly 6 to 12 cycles. Carrying 12 random nucleotides, a template-switch adaptor labeled each individual cDNA molecule. Paired-end reads containing CDR3 totaled no fewer than 2.5 million for each sample. TCRdb ran MiXCR on the 5' RACE reads and lists one entry per CDR3 protein. This table has 590,000 or so distinct CDR3 sequences, around 31% appearing once.

The chain combines TRBV7-2 with TRBJ2-3, with 11 nucleotides matching TRBD2. This sequence originates from a woman of 80 years or more in good health. Material for sequencing was blood. The CDR3 DNA sequence: TGTGCCAGCAGCTTAGATCCCGCTAGCGGGGGGGATACGCAGTATTTT. Protein sequence: CASSLDPASGGDTQYF.